This T cell receptor (beta chain) is drawn from a study of tumor-infiltrating lymphocytes in oesophageal squamous cell carcinoma. TCRdb independently ran MiXCR on the PCR reads; one entry per CDR3 protein. The sample contains some 16,000 distinct CDR3 sequences, roughly 49% of which appear only once. Relative to its sample, this clonotype is medium-sized (0.01 to 0.1%). V lost 3 bases and J 1 base, leaving 13 bases between the germline ends. This CDR3 region has 15 residues. Germline CDR1 reads WNHNN; CDR2 reads SYGVQD (reference sequence). The sequencing input was esophageal tumor tissue. This chain uses TRBV10-1 with TRBJ2-7; TRBD1 might be the D (6 bases). The sequence was obtained from a male donor with esophageal squamous cell carcinoma. CDR3 nucleotide sequence: TGCGCCAGCAGTGATTTTCAGGGGTCTTCCTACGAGCAGTACTTC. Its translation: CASSDFQGSSYEQYF.